What follows is one TCR beta chain and its context. The entry originates in a study of blood T cell repertoires in COVID-19. For the study at large: Samples representing acute and convalescent COVID-19 were sourced from the United States, Italy and Spain.

Assay: immunoSEQ multiplex PCR; the TCRdb copy retains only in-frame clones and omits some. Among a few hundred thousand clones listed, around 83% were seen once. Across 20 to 25 US areas, participants ranged in age from about 18 to 90 years. Sequenced input: PBMCs or T cells enriched from blood (not recorded which). The TCR sequence derives from a woman aged 50 to 60 who had been exposed to COVID-19.

CDR3 sequence: CASRRGGLPGADTQYF. DNA of the CDR3: TGTGCCAGTAGGAGGGGGGGACTACCTGGGGCAGATACGCAGTATTTT. The chain uses TRBV19 and TRBJ2-3, with D perhaps matching TRBD2 (7 bases). CDR1 and CDR2 from the germline V gene are LNHDA and SQIVND (reference sequence). Trimming shortened V by 6 bases and J by 4 bases, and 20 bases separated the two germline ends. The CDR3 spans 16 residues.